The 15 T cell receptor beta chains given below trace back to one sample, sequenced in a study of blood T cell repertoires in COVID-19. The protocol was immunoSEQ multiplex PCR, while the TCRdb copy is restricted to in-frame clones and leaves out a portion. The repertoire consists of 65,000 to 85,000 clones, with 70% to 90% occurring once and the leading ten covering approximately 4.4%. Source material: peripheral blood. Source of these receptors: a man aged 45-65 years with active COVID-19.

V and J are TRBV3-1 (or the pseudogene TRBV3-2) and TRBJ2-1, with 10 bases that match TRBD2. Germline assignment: CDR1 LGHDT and CDR2 YNNKEL (reference sequence). Trimming took 6 bases from V and 4 from J; bases not matched to a gene: 6. The CDR3 length is 15 residues. CDR3 protein: CASSPGTSEYNEQFF. DNA for the CDR3: TGTGCCAGCAGTCCCGGGACTAGCGAGTACAATGAGCAGTTCTTC.

The chain couples TRBV11-1 to TRBJ2-7, with D unclear. CDR1 and CDR2 from the germline V gene are SGHAT and FQDESV (reference sequence). The germline V and J ends were trimmed by 6 bases and 0 bases, with 15 bases remaining between them. This CDR3 is 15 amino acids long. The CDR3 is CASRYSPLTSYEQYF. CDR3 DNA: TGTGCCAGCAGATACTCGCCCCTAACCTCCTACGAGCAGTACTTC.

The chain combines TRBV6-5 with TRBJ1-5; no firm D call. The V gene lost 5 bases and the J gene lost 0 bases, with 8 bases spanning the gap. Per germline, CDR1 MNHEY and CDR2 SVGAGI. This CDR3 spans 14 amino acids. The chain's CDR3 is CASSPSYSNQPQHF. The CDR3, as DNA: TGTGCCAGCAGTCCGTCTTATAGCAATCAGCCCCAGCATTTT.

The chain joins TRBV3-1 (or the pseudogene TRBV3-2) to TRBJ2-6, with 7 bases that match TRBD1. The ends lost 1 base at V and 2 bases at J; junction bases unmatched: 8. The CDR3 covers 18 residues. Looked up from germline, CDR1 is LGHDT and CDR2 is YNNKEL (reference sequence). CDR3 sequence reads: CASSQVSRGPAGANVLTF. CDR3 bases: TGTGCCAGCAGCCAAGTAAGTAGGGGGCCGGCTGGGGCCAACGTCCTGACTTTC.

The V call is TRBV4-2, the J call TRBJ1-2; D is unresolved. Germline CDR1 reads LGHNA; CDR2 reads YNFKEQ. V was clipped by 0 bases and J by 4 bases, with 12 bases between them. The CDR3 runs to 15 residues. The CDR3 loop is CASSQDVPGGYGYTF. Written as DNA, the CDR3 is TGTGCCAGCAGCCAAGATGTTCCGGGTGGCTATGGCTACACCTTC.

This sequence joins TRBV28 and TRBJ1-2; no definite D call. This CDR3 spans 14 amino acids. Trimming pared 3 bases from V and 4 bases from J, leaving 12 bases between. The germline V gene encodes CDR1 MDHEN and CDR2 SYDVKM. The CDR3 reads CASSLGTNLYGYTF. CDR3 sequence (DNA): TGTGCCAGCAGTTTGGGCACAAACCTCTATGGCTACACCTTC.

The rearrangement uses TRBV10-3 and TRBJ1-5; 8 bases agree with TRBD1. Germline V gene lookup returns CDR1 ENHRY and CDR2 SYGVKD. Unmatched junction bases numbered 6, after V lost 5 bases and J lost 6 bases. This CDR3 comprises 14 residues. CDR3 protein: CAISPGGAGQPQHF. DNA of the CDR3: TGTGCCATCAGTCCAGGGGGCGCGGGTCAGCCCCAGCATTTT.

This chain uses TRBV6-5 with TRBJ1-1; D not certain. The CDR3 runs 14 residues. Germline V CDR1 and CDR2: MNHEY, SVGAGI. Between the trimmed V and J ends, which lost 6 bases and 0 bases, there was a span of 11 bases. The CDR3 nucleotides read TGTGCCAGCAGCCCCGTACTTGTGAACACTGAAGCTTTCTTT. It specifies CASSPVLVNTEAFF.

The genes are TRBV10-3 and TRBJ2-1; TRBD2 matches 10 bases. The CDR3 sequence is 17 residues long. With 0 bases clipped from V and 4 bases from J, the junction kept 6 bases outside the gene matches. CDR1 ENHRY and CDR2 SYGVKD come from the germline V gene. The CDR3 reads CAISESASGGAYNEQFF. In DNA, the CDR3 is TGTGCCATCAGTGAGTCGGCTAGCGGGGGAGCTTACAATGAGCAGTTCTTC.

This sequence joins TRBV7-2 and TRBJ2-5, with no clear D. This CDR3 is 13 amino acids long. Germline V gene data show CDR1 as SGHTA and CDR2 as FQGNSA. V was pared by 1 base and J by 7 bases, with 10 bases between. In nucleotides, the CDR3 is TGTGCCAGCAGCTTAGACGGGTTGGGGACCCAGTACTTC. Its translation is CASSLDGLGTQYF.

The V gene is TRBV19, the J gene TRBJ2-7, with 8 bases matching TRBD1. Germline loops: CDR1 LNHDA, CDR2 SQIVND (reference sequence). V gave up 6 bases and J gave up 5 bases; unmatched junction bases: 15. CDR3 size: 16 residues. The CDR3 reads CASRKGGTGGGDEQYF. The CDR3 DNA is TGTGCCAGTAGGAAAGGCGGGACAGGTGGCGGCGACGAGCAGTACTTC.

This clone came up a few times. The rearrangement uses TRBV6-5 and TRBJ2-1; 11 bases align to TRBD2. Germline CDR1 reads MNHEY; CDR2 reads SVGAGI. The CDR3 is 14 amino acids. With V trimmed by 6 bases and J by 6 bases, 4 bases remained unmatched. CDR3 sequence reads: CASSRLAGLNEQFF. The CDR3 nucleotides read TGTGCCAGCAGCAGACTAGCGGGACTCAATGAGCAGTTCTTC.

The chain links TRBV24-1 to TRBJ2-3; 8 nucleotides align to TRBD1. V shed 7 bases and J 5 bases; nucleotides not matched to a gene: 13. This CDR3 is 16 amino acids long. Germline CDR1 KGHDR, CDR2 SFDVKD. Here the CDR3 reads CATSPPDRGTQDTQYF. The CDR3 DNA is TGTGCCACCAGCCCCCCCGACAGGGGTACCCAAGATACGCAGTATTTT.

The V call is TRBV6-2 or TRBV6-3, the J call TRBJ1-1; 9 nucleotides line up with TRBD1. V lost 5 bases to trimming and J lost 8 bases; unmatched junction nucleotides: 3. Germline V gives CDR1 MNHEY, CDR2 SVGEGT. The CDR3 has 12 amino acids. CDR3 sequence (DNA): TGTGCCAGCAGTGTACAGGGGGCGGAAGCTTTCTTT. It specifies CASSVQGAEAFF.

The chain joins TRBV7-2 to TRBJ2-7; 9 nucleotides align to TRBD1. Trimming cost V 5 bases and J 0 bases; bases outside gene matches: 14. CDR3 size: 18 residues. The germline V gene encodes CDR1 SGHTA and CDR2 FQGNSA. CDR3 coding DNA: TGTGCCAGCAGCCCTTACCCCGGGACAGGGCCCCACTCCTACGAGCAGTACTTC. Its translation: CASSPYPGTGPHSYEQYF.